The 6 T cell receptor beta chains below were found in one sample sequenced in a study of T cells in localized non-small cell lung cancer. Clones were read by immunoSEQ multiplex PCR, and TCRdb kept only the in-frame ones, dropping some. This sample carries about 25,000 clones, approximately 90% of them seen once, and the ten largest clones take approximately 2.9%. This specimen consisted of peripheral blood, obtained before any cancer treatment. The source is a woman aged 35-75 years with stage I lung adenocarcinoma.

This rearrangement joins TRBV10-3 to TRBJ2-5, with 8 bases matching TRBD2. Germline values: CDR1 ENHRY, CDR2 SYGVKD. CDR3 length: 15 residues. Trimming at V came to 6 bases and at J to 5 bases, leaving 11 bases not matched to a gene. CDR3 bases: TGTGCCATCAGCCAGCGGGGGAGGGGACTGGAGACCCAGTACTTC. Its translation: CAISQRGRGLETQYF.

The genes are TRBV15 and TRBJ2-1; D gene unclear. This CDR3 region has 12 residues. Trimming took off 8 bases at V and 6 bases at J, with 11 bases between the two ends. Germline V lookup: CDR1 LNHNV, CDR2 YYDKDF (reference sequence). For the CDR3, the DNA is TGTGCCACCCGCTCCTCAGGCAATGAGCAGTTCTTC. Translating it yields CATRSSGNEQFF.

The chain has TRBV5-1 and TRBJ2-2; D is unclear. V lost 4 bases and J 1 base, leaving 11 bases between the germline ends. CDR3 length: 15 residues. CDR1 and CDR2 (germline): SGHRS, YFSETQ. The CDR3 DNA reads as TGCGCCAGCAGCGCGGTGGCAGTGAACACCGGGGAGCTGTTTTTT. Encoded protein: CASSAVAVNTGELFF.

This sequence joins TRBV19 and TRBJ2-7, with 8 positions matching TRBD1. The CDR3 consists of 15 residues. V trimming: 10 bases; J trimming: 1 base; junction bases outside the gene matches: 12. Germline CDR1 reads LNHDA; CDR2 reads SQIVND (reference sequence). CDR3 DNA sequence: TGTGCCACAAGACCCGGACAGGGAAAGTCCTACGAGCAGTACTTC. Translating gives CATRPGQGKSYEQYF.

This chain connects TRBV2 to TRBJ1-5; TRBD1 aligns across 9 bases. The CDR3 length is 18 residues. From germline, CDR1 is SNHLY and CDR2 FYNNEI. V shed 2 bases, J shed 2 bases, and the junction held 10 bases outside the gene matches. For the CDR3, the DNA is TGTGCCAGCAGTGAACGGCGCGGACAGGGGACGCGCAATCAGCCCCAGCATTTT. It codes for CASSERRGQGTRNQPQHF.

CDR3 bases: TGTGCCAGCAGTTTATGGGGCGGTGGGGAGGGCTACACCTTC. This gives the protein CASSLWGGGEGYTF. This chain joins TRBV27 and TRBJ1-2, with a weak D call TRBD1 (5 bases). This CDR3 contains 14 residues. The germline V gene has CDR1 MNHEY and CDR2 SMNVEV (reference sequence). V was clipped by 1 base and J by 8 bases, with 14 bases between them.